This T cell receptor beta chain was recovered during a study of shared T cell receptors in the human thymus. The CDR3 is 18 amino acids. The repertoire was sequenced with immunoSEQ multiplex PCR; TCRdb's copy has only in-frame clones and lacks some. The table records some 700,000 clones, over 75% of them present only once. The data were also submitted as part of a second study, on human thymus T cells. That publication notes: Apparent bias marked the V and J gene usage of thymic and blood repertoires. Related research reported highly overlapping thymic repertoires among unrelated individuals.

The gene calls are TRBV21-1 and TRBJ1-4; the D call of TRBD1 is as the table states it, not checked on the DNA. TRBV21-1 is termed a pseudogene. This clonotype was sampled from a girl under three years old with a congenital heart defect. The sequenced sample consisted of thymocytes. CDR3 nucleotide sequence: TGTGCCAGCAGCAAAGAGTTGTGGGACAGGGACTTACTTGGAAAACTGTTTTTT. This sequence encodes CASSKELWDRDLLGKLFF.